The 24 T cell receptor beta chains given below trace back to one sample, sequenced in a study of long-term antiretroviral therapy in people with HIV. Survey-level immunoSEQ v3.0 assays were run. Profiling relied on immunoSEQ multiplex PCR, and the TCRdb table lists in-frame clones only, not all of them. The profile shows 40,000 or so clones, roughly 82% of them singletons. The specimen comprised unsorted PBMCs, sampled 0.3 years after starting antiretroviral therapy. The receptors derive from a young man with HIV.

The chain has TRBV4-1 and TRBJ1-1, with 7 bases that match TRBD1. This CDR3 spans 16 amino acids. V was clipped by 2 bases and J by 7 bases; unmatched bases: 13. Germline loops: CDR1 MGHRA, CDR2 YSYEKL. In DNA, the CDR3 is TGCGCCAGCAGCCAAACCCTCCTCAGGGGGTGGTTTGAAGCTTTCTTT. This translates into CASSQTLLRGWFEAFF.

This chain links TRBV6-1 with TRBJ2-7; D call uncertain. Germline CDR1 is MNHNS and CDR2 is SASEGT. Trimming removed 7 bases at V and 1 base at J, with 5 bases between. The CDR3 contains 11 residues. DNA of the CDR3: TGTGCCAGCATGGTATCCTACGAGCAGTACTTC. It translates to CASMVSYEQYF.

This chain uses TRBV29-1 with TRBJ2-7; the D gene is possibly TRBD1 (6 bases). The CDR3 totals 14 residues. The ends were cut back, 2 bases at V and 1 base at J, with 12 bases in the middle. The V gene's germline CDR1 is SQVTM and CDR2 ANQGSEA. CDR3: CSVETRQGSYEQYF. The CDR3 DNA sequence: TGCAGCGTTGAAACCAGGCAGGGGTCCTACGAGCAGTACTTC.

The chain joins TRBV28 to TRBJ2-7, with D uncertain. Trimming stripped 4 bases from V and 4 bases from J, with 5 bases between. The CDR3 sequence is 11 residues long. In germline, CDR1 is MDHEN, CDR2 SYDVKM. CDR3 loop: CASSSVYEQYF. CDR3 bases: TGTGCCAGCAGTTCAGTTTACGAGCAGTACTTC.

This chain links TRBV18 with TRBJ1-1; D remains ambiguous. The germline gives CDR1 KGHSH, CDR2 LQKENI. This CDR3 spans 17 amino acids. With 2 bases removed from V and 2 bases from J, the gap between germline ends came to 18 bases. CDR3 loop: CASSPEWIRLTNTEAFF. CDR3 DNA sequence: TGTGCCAGCTCACCAGAGTGGATTAGACTCACCAACACTGAAGCTTTCTTT. Drawing the rest from reference TRBV18 and TRBJ1-1, the complete variable domain is NAGVMQNPRHLVRRRGQEARLRCSPMKGHSHVYWYRQLPEEGLKFMVYLQKENIIDESGMPKERFSAEFPKEGPSILRIQQVVRGDSAAYFCASSPEWIRLTNTEAFFGQGTRLTVV.

The chain recombines TRBV15 with TRBJ2-2; D is possibly TRBD2 (6 bases). This CDR3 has 15 amino acids. Germline V lookup: CDR1 LNHNV, CDR2 YYDKDF (reference sequence). Between the trimmed V and J ends, which lost 2 bases and 2 bases, there was a span of 9 bases. The CDR3 DNA reads TGTGCCACCAGCAGATGGGACTCCAACACCGGGGAGCTGTTTTTT. Translated, it gives CATSRWDSNTGELFF.

V is TRBV6-4 and J is TRBJ2-7; 11 nucleotides match TRBD1. Germline V gene data show CDR1 as MRHNA and CDR2 as SNTAGT. V lost 6 bases and J lost 7; bases outside the gene matches: 8. The CDR3 consists of 14 residues. CDR3 coding DNA: TGTGCCAGCAGCCCCGGGACAGGGGGAGGAGAGCAGTACTTC. Translated, it gives CASSPGTGGGEQYF.

The chain joins TRBV7-9 to TRBJ2-7; 10 bases line up with TRBD1. Germline trimming cut 5 bases from V and 3 bases from J; bases unmatched to any gene: 10. The CDR3 sequence is 16 residues long. Germline lookup yields CDR1 SEHNR and CDR2 FQNEAQ (reference sequence). The CDR3 sequence is CASSPKPDRGLYEQYF. CDR3 nucleotide sequence: TGTGCCAGCAGCCCAAAACCCGACAGGGGGCTCTACGAGCAGTACTTC.

The gene calls are TRBV23-1 and TRBJ1-1; D possibly corresponds to TRBD1 (6 bases). TRBV23-1 is an ORF, with its function uncertain. This CDR3 is built from 15 residues. The V and J ends lost 0 bases and 1 base respectively, with 9 bases between them. This CDR3 is CASSQSPGANTEAFF. Here the CDR3 DNA reads TGCGCCAGCAGTCAATCGCCAGGGGCGAACACTGAAGCTTTCTTT.

This clone is labeled as medium-sized (0.01 to 0.1%). The chain has TRBV4-2 and TRBJ2-7; 10 nucleotides line up with TRBD2. The CDR3 extends over 16 amino acids. The V gene's germline CDR1 is LGHNA and CDR2 YNFKEQ. After removal of 4 bases from V and 4 bases from J, the junction contained 10 bases not matched to a gene. DNA of the CDR3: TGTGCCAGCAGCCCTGGGGCCCTAGCGGGAGATTACGAGCAGTACTTC. Protein sequence: CASSPGALAGDYEQYF.

There are a few counts of this clone. This CDR3 is CASSQNYQRAGELFF. CDR3 nucleotide sequence: TGCGCCAGCAGCCAAAACTACCAAAGGGCCGGGGAGCTGTTTTTT. The chain uses TRBV4-3 and TRBJ2-2; D ambiguous. The CDR3 runs 15 residues. Germline CDR1 LGHNA, CDR2 YSLEER. With 2 bases removed from V and 6 bases from J, the gap between germline ends came to 13 bases.

This clone was seen only once. The rearrangement links TRBV18 to TRBJ2-7; possibly TRBD2 for D (6 bases). Looked up from germline, CDR1 is KGHSH and CDR2 is LQKENI. The CDR3 is 14 amino acids. V was shortened by 5 bases and J by 4 bases, with 15 bases between the two germline ends. CDR3 DNA sequence: TGTGCCAGCTCAGAGTCCGGGACTCCTTACGAGCAGTACTTC. Protein sequence: CASSESGTPYEQYF.

The CDR3 sequence is CASSDLGGGGNSPLHF. In DNA, the CDR3 is TGTGCCAGCAGTGATCTGGGGGGGGGTGGGAATTCACCCCTCCACTTT. V usage is TRBV2 and J usage is TRBJ1-6; D may be TRBD1 (5 bases). Per the germline V gene, CDR1 is SNHLY and CDR2 is FYNNEI. With 3 bases removed from V and 7 bases from J, the gap between germline ends came to 16 bases. This CDR3 spans 16 amino acids.

This clone was picked up one time. The V and J genes are TRBV7-2 and TRBJ2-4; D is ambiguous. The V gene's germline CDR1 is SGHTA and CDR2 FQGNSA. The ends were cut back, 2 bases at V and 1 base at J, with 6 bases in the middle. CDR3 length: 14 residues. The CDR3 DNA is TGTGCCAGCAGCTTATCCACGGCCAAAAACATTCAGTACTTC. It encodes CASSLSTAKNIQYF.

The gene calls are TRBV11-2 and TRBJ1-2; 7 nucleotides line up with TRBD1. The CDR3 spans 16 residues. V was clipped by 4 bases and J by 4 bases; unmatched bases: 12. CDR1 and CDR2 from the germline V gene are SGHAT and FQNNGV. CDR3 region: CASSSATGAPIYGYTF. For the CDR3, the DNA is TGTGCCAGCAGCTCCGCTACAGGGGCTCCTATCTATGGCTACACCTTC. The variable domain in full, completed from reference TRBV11-2 and TRBJ1-2, reads EAGVAQSPRYKIIEKRQSVAFWCNPISGHATLYWYQQILGQGPKLLIQFQNNGVVDDSQLPKDRFSAERLKGVDSTLKIQPAKLEDSAVYLCASSSATGAPIYGYTFGSGTRLTVV.

This chain uses TRBV28 with TRBJ2-1; TRBD2 agrees at 8 bases. Germline lookup yields CDR1 MDHEN and CDR2 SYDVKM. The CDR3 covers 17 residues. V shed 5 bases and J 0 bases; nucleotides not matched to a gene: 9. The CDR3 nucleotides are TGTGCCAGCAGTCGGGCGGGAGGCCGCAGCTCCTACAATGAGCAGTTCTTC. Protein: CASSRAGGRSSYNEQFF.

This sequence joins TRBV2 and TRBJ2-2; tentative D call: TRBD2 (6 bases). Germline V gene sequence: CDR1 SNHLY, CDR2 FYNNEI. Trimming stripped 2 bases from V and 4 bases from J, with 14 bases between. The CDR3 is 16 amino acids. The CDR3 sequence: CASSESAGSVTGELFF. CDR3 DNA sequence: TGTGCCAGCAGTGAATCGGCGGGGAGCGTCACCGGGGAGCTGTTTTTT.

The gene calls are TRBV28 and TRBJ1-5; D is unresolved. Trimming left V 5 bases short and J 3 bases short, with 14 bases between. The CDR3 runs 15 residues. Germline V gene lookup returns CDR1 MDHEN and CDR2 SYDVKM. The CDR3 DNA reads as TGTGCCAGCAGTGGAAGGGTTCGGGACAATCAGCCCCAGCATTTT. Translated, it gives CASSGRVRDNQPQHF.

CDR3 in amino acids: CASSQGGLAGLYEQYF. The CDR3 bases are TGTGCCAGCAGCCAAGGGGGACTAGCGGGACTCTACGAGCAGTACTTC. The V gene is TRBV4-2, the J gene TRBJ2-7, with 13 positions matching TRBD2. Germline CDR1 is LGHNA and CDR2 is YNFKEQ. With 1 base clipped from V and 3 bases from J, the junction kept 3 bases outside the gene matches. CDR3 size: 16 residues.

The chain carries TRBV7-8 and TRBJ1-5, with D possibly matching TRBD1 (5 bases). The CDR3 has 20 residues. Trimming removed 5 bases from V and 0 bases from J, with 26 bases in between. Per the germline V gene, CDR1 is SGHVS and CDR2 is FQNEAQ. CDR3 coding DNA: TGTGCCAGCAGCACGAGACCTAGGGCCGACAGAGTCTATAGCAATCAGCCCCAGCATTTT. Its translation is CASSTRPRADRVYSNQPQHF.

The chain carries TRBV5-1 and TRBJ2-1; 12 bases fit TRBD2. The length of the CDR3 is 16 residues. J gave up 7 bases and V 0 bases, and 5 bases lay outside the gene matches. Germline CDR1 and CDR2: SGHRS and YFSETQ. CDR3 sequence: CASSLAASGGANEQFF. CDR3 nucleotides: TGCGCCAGCAGCTTGGCCGCTAGCGGGGGGGCTAATGAGCAGTTCTTC.

The chain combines TRBV6-5 with TRBJ2-7; D might be TRBD2 (7 bases). CDR1 is MNHEY and CDR2 is SVGAGI in the germline V gene. The V gene lost 10 bases and the J gene lost 0 bases, with 16 bases spanning the gap. This CDR3 contains 14 residues. As DNA, the CDR3 is TGTGCCACCACAAAGGGGGGGGCCTCCTACGAGCAGTACTTC. Translation: CATTKGGASYEQYF.

The V call is TRBV5-1, the J call TRBJ2-7; D remains ambiguous. Trimming shortened V by 4 bases and J by 0 bases, and 17 bases separated the two germline ends. Germline CDR1 SGHRS, CDR2 YFSETQ. The length of the CDR3 is 16 residues. The CDR3 protein is CASSTLQGPSSYEQYF. The CDR3, as DNA: TGCGCCAGCAGCACATTACAAGGACCGAGCTCCTACGAGCAGTACTTC.

This clone has a single count. The gene calls are TRBV6-5 and TRBJ2-7, with D perhaps matching TRBD2 (5 bases). Germline CDR1 reads MNHEY; CDR2 reads SVGAGI. V was pared by 3 bases and J by 0 bases, with 15 bases between. The CDR3 spans 16 residues. CDR3 region: CASSYMVLGSSYEQYF. CDR3 in DNA: TGTGCCAGCAGTTATATGGTACTGGGGAGCTCCTACGAGCAGTACTTC.